This record looks at one T cell receptor beta chain sequence and its context. This clone's antigen is unknown. No clone much larger than this one lies a single base away; base qualities are absent. TCRbeta CDR3 regions were amplified from genomic DNA by means of the immunoSEQ Assay, a bias-controlled multiplex PCR. Per the source publication's procedure: The number of nucleated cells in each sample was estimated by amplification of reference gene primers within the assay. Sequence reads were collapsed and filtered to measure the absolute abundance of every unique TCRbeta CDR3 rearrangement. For each sample, productive Simpson clonality was calculated as the square root of Simpson's diversity index over productive rearrangements. TCRdb took over this immuneACCESS table, retaining in-frame rearrangements with V and J assigned. Such tables are incomplete; in checked studies, under half of the missing clones stem from an unresolved V gene, and the remainder is unexplained. The V and J calls and the clone size are those of that table, but D and trimming were determined from the DNA. The sample includes about 200,000 clones, with around nine tenths observed a single time. The leading ten clones occupy 5.5% to 8% of the sample.

The entry originates in a study of blood T cell repertoires in COVID-19 (dated by TCRdb to about 2020). With regard to the full study: Samples covering the acute and convalescent phases of COVID-19 were provided by collaborators in the United States, Italy and Spain. The material from the prospective study consisted of cDNA or gDNA derived from T cells, B-cell-depleted T cells, or PBMCs. The dataset comprised deeply sampled blood TCRbeta repertoires from subjects exposed to, actively infected with, or recovered from COVID-19. The repertoires were released in a freely available public database meant as a resource for research on the immune response to SARS-CoV-2. The samples were drawn from two sources: the first 160 participants of the ongoing ImmuneRACE study, and 1,000 to 1,500 subjects contributed by 6 global collaborators. A de-identified subject ID, COVID-19 status, age in years and sex were almost always included in the sample metadata. Where available, HLA class I and class II types were obtained from metadata supplied by the sample provider rather than from assay-based typing.

Another Seattle source contributed samples from volunteer blood donors who had recovered from COVID-19. Each collaborating institution followed its own protocols to collect whole blood in K2EDTA tubes. For TCRbeta analysis, collaborators shipped samples as frozen whole blood, isolated PBMCs, or DNA extracted from either of those sample types. Study-wide findings and limitations: The amount of clinical and demographic metadata varied by source and participant and was provided uncurated.

From the cysteine through the phenylalanine, the CDR3 covers 16 amino acids. Only the CDR3 region is kept as DNA, spanning 48 bases read in frame from base 1. CDR1 MNHEY and CDR2 SVGAGI were looked up in the germline V gene. Here V drops 4 bases and J drops 4 bases, and the junction holds 8 bases not matched to any gene. This receptor was taken from a man aged 55-75 years who had recovered from COVID-19. Sequencing was performed on peripheral blood. Recombination joined TRBV6-5 with TRBJ2-1, and 9 junctional nucleotides match TRBD1. Read as DNA, the sequence is TGTGCCAGCAGTTCCACAGGGGGCGCGGGGTACAATGAGCAGTTCTTC. It encodes CASSSTGGAGYNEQFF.